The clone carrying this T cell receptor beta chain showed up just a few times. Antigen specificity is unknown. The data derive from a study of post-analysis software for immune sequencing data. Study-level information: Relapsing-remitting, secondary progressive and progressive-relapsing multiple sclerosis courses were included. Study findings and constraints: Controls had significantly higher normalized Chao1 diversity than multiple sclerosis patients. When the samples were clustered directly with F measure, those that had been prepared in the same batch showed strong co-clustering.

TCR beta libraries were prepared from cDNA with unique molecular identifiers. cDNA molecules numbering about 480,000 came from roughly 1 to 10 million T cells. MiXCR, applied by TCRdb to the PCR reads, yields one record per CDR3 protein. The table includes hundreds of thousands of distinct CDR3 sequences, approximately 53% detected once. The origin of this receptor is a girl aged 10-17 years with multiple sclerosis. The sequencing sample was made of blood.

The CDR3 protein is CSAKRGSSYEQYF. CDR3 sequence (DNA): TGCAGTGCTAAACGGGGAAGCTCCTACGAGCAGTACTTC. This chain links TRBV20-1 with TRBJ2-7, with D possibly TRBD2 on 5 matching bases. The CDR3 is 13 amino acids. Trimming stripped 4 bases from V and 0 bases from J, with 10 bases between. Germline values: CDR1 DFQATT, CDR2 SNEGSKA (reference sequence).